The 9 T cell receptor beta chains below were found in one sample sequenced in a study of T-cell memory formation after mild COVID-19. TCRdb reprocessed the 5' RACE reads with MiXCR, giving one entry per CDR3 protein. The sample gives some 150,000 distinct CDR3 sequences, 20% to 25% of which show up once; around 24% is in the top ten. What was sequenced was PBMCs or a T cell subset sorted from them (not recorded which). These receptors all stem from an adult woman who had mild COVID-19 (a few samples of this study predate the infection). Cell type and time point are not known.

The rearrangement joins TRBV5-1 to TRBJ1-2; possibly TRBD1 for D (6 bases). The length of the CDR3 is 13 residues. CDR1 is SGHRS, CDR2 YFSETQ, per germline. V was pared by 0 bases and J by 5 bases, with 8 bases between. The CDR3 DNA follows: TGCGCCAGCAGCTTGGCGGACAGATATGGCTACACCTTC. Translating it yields CASSLADRYGYTF.

V gene TRBV28 combines with J gene TRBJ2-7, with a tentative D call TRBD2 (5 bases). Trimming took off 8 bases at V and 9 bases at J, with 26 bases between the two ends. The germline V gene has CDR1 MDHEN and CDR2 SYDVKM. This CDR3 has 15 residues. CDR3 nucleotide sequence: TGTGCCAGCGCACCACCACCGGGATTGGCGGCTTTGCAGTACTTC. It translates to CASAPPPGLAALQYF. Full variable domain (missing parts from reference TRBV28 and TRBJ2-7): DVKVTQSSRYLVKRTGEKVFLECVQDMDHENMFWYRQDPGLGLRLIYFSYDVKMKEKGDIPEGYSVSREKKERFSLILESASTNQTSMYLCASAPPPGLAALQYFGPGTRLTVT.

The J gene is TRBJ1-5, the V gene TRBV7-9; D gene ambiguous. The CDR3 covers 11 residues. V was clipped by 3 bases and J by 10 bases, with 7 bases between them. Germline assignment: CDR1 SEHNR and CDR2 FQNEAQ (reference sequence). CDR3 DNA: TGTGCCAGCAGCTTGGGTGGACCCCAGCATTTT. This translates into CASSLGGPQHF.

This clonotype was counted a few times. The CDR3 region has the DNA TGCAGCGTTGAGGGACTAGCCGGAGAGACCCAGTACTTC. Translated: CSVEGLAGETQYF. The J gene is TRBJ2-5, the V gene TRBV29-1; TRBD2 matches at 9 bases. Germline CDR1 reads SQVTM; CDR2 reads ANQGSEA. The trim removed 3 bases at V and 4 bases at J, leaving 3 bases unmatched. The CDR3 contains 13 residues.

The V call is TRBV19, the J call TRBJ1-4; D unresolved. The germline V and J ends were trimmed by 7 bases and 10 bases, with 10 bases remaining between them. The length of the CDR3 is 11 residues. CDR1 LNHDA and CDR2 SQIVND come from the germline V gene (reference sequence). CDR3 sequence reads: CASTRGRKLFF. The DNA of the CDR3 is TGTGCCAGTACCCGCGGAAGAAAACTGTTTTTT.

The rearrangement uses TRBV30 and TRBJ1-2; possibly TRBD1 for D (5 bases). Trimming stripped 5 bases from V and 4 bases from J, with 14 bases between. In germline, CDR1 is GTSNPN, CDR2 SVGIG (reference sequence). The CDR3 spans 13 residues. CDR3 amino acids: CAWVDWGSYGYTF. In DNA, the CDR3 is TGTGCCTGGGTCGATTGGGGGTCCTATGGCTACACCTTC.

This rearrangement joins TRBV7-9 to TRBJ1-1; TRBD1 matches 8 bases. In germline, CDR1 is SEHNR, CDR2 FQNEAQ (reference sequence). This CDR3 spans 14 amino acids. V lost 5 bases, J lost 10 bases, and 12 bases stayed unmatched. This chain's CDR3 is CASSTTDGQGVAFF. In DNA form, the CDR3 reads TGTGCCAGCAGCACTACCGACGGACAGGGTGTAGCTTTCTTT.

The chain recombines TRBV7-9 with TRBJ2-2; a weak D match, TRBD2 (6 bases). The CDR3 length is 14 residues. Looked up from germline, CDR1 is SEHNR and CDR2 is FQNEAQ (reference sequence). Between the trimmed V and J ends, which lost 8 bases and 4 bases, there was a span of 14 bases. CDR3: CASSLAMSTGELFF. The CDR3 DNA follows: TGTGCCAGCTCCCTAGCGATGAGCACCGGGGAGCTGTTTTTT. Complete variable domain (other parts from reference TRBV7-9 and TRBJ2-2): DTGVSQNPRHKITKRGQNVTFRCDPISEHNRLYWYRQTLGQGPEFLTYFQNEAQLEKSRLLSDRFSAERPKGSFSTLEIQRTEQGDSAMYLCASSLAMSTGELFFGEGSRLTVL.

This clonotype came up once. The chain links TRBV3-1 to TRBJ1-1; D is undetermined. From germline, CDR1 is LGHDT and CDR2 YNNKEL (reference sequence). The CDR3 totals 14 residues. V lost 0 bases, J lost 0 bases, and 5 bases lay in between. The CDR3 sequence is CASSQEMLNTEAFF. The CDR3 region has the DNA TGTGCCAGCAGCCAAGAGATGCTGAACACTGAAGCTTTCTTT.